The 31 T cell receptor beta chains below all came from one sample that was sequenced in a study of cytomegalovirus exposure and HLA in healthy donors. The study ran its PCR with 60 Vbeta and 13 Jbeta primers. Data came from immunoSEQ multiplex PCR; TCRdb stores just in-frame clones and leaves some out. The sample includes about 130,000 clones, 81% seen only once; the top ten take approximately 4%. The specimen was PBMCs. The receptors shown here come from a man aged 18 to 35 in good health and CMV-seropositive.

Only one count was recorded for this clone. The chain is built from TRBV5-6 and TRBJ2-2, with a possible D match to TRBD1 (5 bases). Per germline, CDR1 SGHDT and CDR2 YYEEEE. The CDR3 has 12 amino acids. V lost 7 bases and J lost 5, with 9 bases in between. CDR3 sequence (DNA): TGTGCCAGCGGTCCAGGGACCGGGGAGCTGTTTTTT. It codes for CASGPGTGELFF. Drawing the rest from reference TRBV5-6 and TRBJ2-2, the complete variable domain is DAGVTQSPTHLIKTRGQQVTLRCSPKSGHDTVSWYQQALGQGPQFIFQYYEEEERQRGNFPDRFSGHQFPNYSSELNVNALLLGDSALYLCASGPGTGELFFGEGSRLTVL.

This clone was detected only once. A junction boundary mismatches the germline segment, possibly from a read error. The CDR3 is CSSRLSGSSYEQYF. The DNA of the CDR3 is TGTTCCAGCAGGTTGTCCGGGAGCTCCTACGAGCAGTACTTC. V gene TRBV7-9 combines with J gene TRBJ2-7; perhaps TRBD2 as D (6 bases). Germline V gene lookup returns CDR1 SEHNR and CDR2 FQNEAQ (reference sequence). The CDR3 runs 14 residues.

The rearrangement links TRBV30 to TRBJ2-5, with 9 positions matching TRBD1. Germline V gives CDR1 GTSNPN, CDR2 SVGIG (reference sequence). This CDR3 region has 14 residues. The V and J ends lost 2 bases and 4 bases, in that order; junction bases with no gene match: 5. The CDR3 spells CAWSRDRAGETQYF. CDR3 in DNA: TGTGCCTGGAGTCGGGACAGGGCAGGAGAGACCCAGTACTTC.

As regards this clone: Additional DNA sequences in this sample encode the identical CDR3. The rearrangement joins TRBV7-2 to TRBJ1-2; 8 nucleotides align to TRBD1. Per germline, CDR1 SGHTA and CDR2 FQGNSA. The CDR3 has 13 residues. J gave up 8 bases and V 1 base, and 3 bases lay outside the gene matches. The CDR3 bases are TGTGCCAGCAGCTTAGGACAGGGGAGGGGCTACACCTTC. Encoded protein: CASSLGQGRGYTF. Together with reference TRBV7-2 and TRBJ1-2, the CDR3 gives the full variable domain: GAGVSQSPSNKVTEKGKDVELRCDPISGHTALYWYRQSLGQGLEFLIYFQGNSAPDKSGLPSDRFSAERTGGSVSTLTIQRTQQEDSAVYLCASSLGQGRGYTFGSGTRLTVV.

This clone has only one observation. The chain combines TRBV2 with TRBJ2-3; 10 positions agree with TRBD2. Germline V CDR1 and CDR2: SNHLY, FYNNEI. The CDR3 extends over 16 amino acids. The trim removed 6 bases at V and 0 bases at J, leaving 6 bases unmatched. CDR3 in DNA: TGTGCCAGCAGGTGGCAAGCGGGGGGGAGCACAGATACGCAGTATTTT. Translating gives CASRWQAGGSTDTQYF.

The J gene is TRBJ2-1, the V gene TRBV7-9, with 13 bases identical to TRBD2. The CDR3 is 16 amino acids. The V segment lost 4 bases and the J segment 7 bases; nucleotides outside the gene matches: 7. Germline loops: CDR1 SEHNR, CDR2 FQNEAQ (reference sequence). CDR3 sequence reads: CASSSPGLAGWNEQFF. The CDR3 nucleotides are TGTGCCAGCAGCTCTCCGGGACTAGCGGGATGGAATGAGCAGTTCTTC.

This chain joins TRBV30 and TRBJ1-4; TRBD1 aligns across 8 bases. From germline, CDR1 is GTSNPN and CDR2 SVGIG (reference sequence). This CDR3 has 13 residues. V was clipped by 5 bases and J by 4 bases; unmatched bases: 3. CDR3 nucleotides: TGTGCCTGGGAGACAGGGGATAATGAAAAACTGTTTTTT. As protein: CAWETGDNEKLFF.

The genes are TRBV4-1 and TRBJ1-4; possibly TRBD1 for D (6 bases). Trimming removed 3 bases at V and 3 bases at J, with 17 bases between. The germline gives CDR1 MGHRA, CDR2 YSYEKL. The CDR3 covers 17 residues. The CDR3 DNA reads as TGCGCCAGCAGCCACGGGGACAATTTCGGTCCTAATGAAAAACTGTTTTTT. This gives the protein CASSHGDNFGPNEKLFF.

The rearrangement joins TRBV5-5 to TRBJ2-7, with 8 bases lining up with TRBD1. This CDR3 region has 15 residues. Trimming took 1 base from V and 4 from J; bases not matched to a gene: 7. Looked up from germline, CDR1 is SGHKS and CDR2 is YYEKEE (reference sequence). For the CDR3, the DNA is TGTGCCAGCAGCTTGTTTTCACAGGGGGTTTACGAGCAGTACTTC. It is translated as CASSLFSQGVYEQYF.

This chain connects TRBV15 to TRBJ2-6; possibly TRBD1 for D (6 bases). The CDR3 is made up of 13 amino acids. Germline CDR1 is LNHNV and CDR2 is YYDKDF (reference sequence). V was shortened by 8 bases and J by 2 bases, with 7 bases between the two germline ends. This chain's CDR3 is CATEGAGANVLTF. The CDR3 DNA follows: TGTGCCACCGAGGGGGCTGGGGCCAACGTCCTGACTTTC.

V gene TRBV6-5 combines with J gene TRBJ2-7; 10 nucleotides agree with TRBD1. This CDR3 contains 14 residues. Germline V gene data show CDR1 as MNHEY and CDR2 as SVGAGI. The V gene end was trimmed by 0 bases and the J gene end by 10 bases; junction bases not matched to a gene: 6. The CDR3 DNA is TGTGCCAGCAGTTACTCTACGACAGGGGGCGATCAGTACTTC. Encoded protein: CASSYSTTGGDQYF.

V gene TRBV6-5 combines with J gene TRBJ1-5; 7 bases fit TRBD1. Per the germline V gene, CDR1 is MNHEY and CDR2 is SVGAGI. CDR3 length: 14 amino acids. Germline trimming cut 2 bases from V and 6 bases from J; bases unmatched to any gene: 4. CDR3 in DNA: TGTGCCAGCAGTTACGCAGGGGGTGGTCAGCCCCAGCATTTT. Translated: CASSYAGGGQPQHF.

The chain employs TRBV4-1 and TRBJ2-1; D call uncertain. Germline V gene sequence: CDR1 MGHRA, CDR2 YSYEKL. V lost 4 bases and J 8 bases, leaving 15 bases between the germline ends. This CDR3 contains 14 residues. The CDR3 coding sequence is TGCGCCAGCAGCCCCAGCCCCGTTCGGGATGAGCAGTTCTTC. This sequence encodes CASSPSPVRDEQFF.

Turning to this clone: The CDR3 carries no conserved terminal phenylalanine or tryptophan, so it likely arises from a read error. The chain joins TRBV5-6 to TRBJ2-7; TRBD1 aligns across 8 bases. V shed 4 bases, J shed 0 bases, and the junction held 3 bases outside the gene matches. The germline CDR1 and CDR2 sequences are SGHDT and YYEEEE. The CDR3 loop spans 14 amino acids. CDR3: CASSGQGNSYEQYL. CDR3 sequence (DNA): TGTGCCAGCAGCGGACAGGGAAACTCCTACGAGCAGTACCTC.

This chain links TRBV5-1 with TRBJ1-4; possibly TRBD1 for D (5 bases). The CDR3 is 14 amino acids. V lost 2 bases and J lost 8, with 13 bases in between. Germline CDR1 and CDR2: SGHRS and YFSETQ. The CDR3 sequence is CASSLRGTLEKLFF. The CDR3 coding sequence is TGCGCCAGCAGCTTACGCGGGACCTTGGAAAAACTGTTTTTT.

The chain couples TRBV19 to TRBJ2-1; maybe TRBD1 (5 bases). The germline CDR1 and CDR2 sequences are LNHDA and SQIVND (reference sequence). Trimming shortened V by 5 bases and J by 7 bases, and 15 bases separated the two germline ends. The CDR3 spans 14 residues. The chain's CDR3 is CASSWGRAANEQFF. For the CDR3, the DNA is TGTGCCAGTAGTTGGGGCCGGGCCGCTAATGAGCAGTTCTTC.

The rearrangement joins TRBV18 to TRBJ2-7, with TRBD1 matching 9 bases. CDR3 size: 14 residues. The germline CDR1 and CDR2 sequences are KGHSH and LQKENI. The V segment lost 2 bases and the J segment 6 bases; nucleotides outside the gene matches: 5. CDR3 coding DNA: TGTGCCAGCTCACCATCGGACAGGGGTTCCGAGCAGTACTTC. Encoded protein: CASSPSDRGSEQYF.

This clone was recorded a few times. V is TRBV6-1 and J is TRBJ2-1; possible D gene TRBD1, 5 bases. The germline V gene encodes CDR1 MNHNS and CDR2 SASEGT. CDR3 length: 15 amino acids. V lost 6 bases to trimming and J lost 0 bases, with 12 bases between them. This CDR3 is CASSFDSSSYNEQFF. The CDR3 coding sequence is TGTGCCAGCAGCTTCGACAGTTCCTCCTACAATGAGCAGTTCTTC.

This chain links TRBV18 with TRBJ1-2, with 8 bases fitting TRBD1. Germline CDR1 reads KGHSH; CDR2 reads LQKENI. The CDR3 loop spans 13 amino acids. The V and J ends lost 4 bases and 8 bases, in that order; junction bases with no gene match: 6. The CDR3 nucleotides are TGTGCCAGCTCACGATCGACAGGGGACGGCTACACCTTC. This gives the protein CASSRSTGDGYTF.

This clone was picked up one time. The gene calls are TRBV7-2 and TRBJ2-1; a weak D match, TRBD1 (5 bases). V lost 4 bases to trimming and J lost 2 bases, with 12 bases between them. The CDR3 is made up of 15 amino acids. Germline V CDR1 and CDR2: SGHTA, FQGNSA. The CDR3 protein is CASSYQGFAYNEQFF. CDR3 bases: TGTGCCAGCAGCTACCAGGGTTTCGCCTACAATGAGCAGTTCTTC.

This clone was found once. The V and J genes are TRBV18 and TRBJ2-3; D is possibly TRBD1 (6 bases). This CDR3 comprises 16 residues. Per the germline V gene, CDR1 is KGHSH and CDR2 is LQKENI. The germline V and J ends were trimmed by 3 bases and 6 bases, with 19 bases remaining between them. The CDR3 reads CASSPQTQGLGDTQYF. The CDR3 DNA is TGTGCCAGCTCACCCCAGACCCAGGGGTTGGGGGATACGCAGTATTTT.

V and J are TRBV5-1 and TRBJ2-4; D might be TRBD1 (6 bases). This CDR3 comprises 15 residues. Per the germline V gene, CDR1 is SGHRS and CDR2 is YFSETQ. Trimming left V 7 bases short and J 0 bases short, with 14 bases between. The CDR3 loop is CASRLQGTAKNIQYF. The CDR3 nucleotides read TGCGCCAGCCGCCTTCAGGGGACAGCCAAAAACATTCAGTACTTC. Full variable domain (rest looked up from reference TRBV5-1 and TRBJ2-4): KAGVTQTPRYLIKTRGQQVTLSCSPISGHRSVSWYQQTPGQGLQFLFEYFSETQRNKGNFPGRFSGRQFSNSRSEMNVSTLELGDSALYLCASRLQGTAKNIQYFGAGTRLSVL.

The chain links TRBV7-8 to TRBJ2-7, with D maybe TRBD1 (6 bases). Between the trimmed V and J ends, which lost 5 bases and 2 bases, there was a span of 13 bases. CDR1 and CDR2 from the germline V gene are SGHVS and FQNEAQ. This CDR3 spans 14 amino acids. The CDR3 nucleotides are TGTGCCAGCAGCAGTGGGGGCGCCACCTACGAGCAGTACTTC. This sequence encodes CASSSGGATYEQYF.

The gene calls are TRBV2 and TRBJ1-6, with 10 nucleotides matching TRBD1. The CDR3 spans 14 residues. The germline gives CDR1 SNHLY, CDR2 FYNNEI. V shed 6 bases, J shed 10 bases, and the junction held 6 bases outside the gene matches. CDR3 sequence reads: CASRGQGLRSPLHF. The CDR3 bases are TGTGCCAGCAGGGGACAGGGGCTTCGGTCACCCCTCCACTTT. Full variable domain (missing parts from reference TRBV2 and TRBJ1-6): EPEVTQTPSHQVTQMGQEVILRCVPISNHLYFYWYRQILGQKVEFLVSFYNNEISEKSEIFDDQFSVERPDGSNFTLKIRSTKLEDSAMYFCASRGQGLRSPLHFGNGTRLTVT.

CDR3 sequence (DNA): TGCGCCAGCAGCCCAGGCTATCTCGGCGTCTACACCTTC. Its translation is CASSPGYLGVYTF. The V call is TRBV5-1, the J call TRBJ1-2, with D unclear. The CDR3 loop spans 13 amino acids. Germline values: CDR1 SGHRS, CDR2 YFSETQ. V was clipped by 4 bases and J by 10 bases, with 17 bases between them.

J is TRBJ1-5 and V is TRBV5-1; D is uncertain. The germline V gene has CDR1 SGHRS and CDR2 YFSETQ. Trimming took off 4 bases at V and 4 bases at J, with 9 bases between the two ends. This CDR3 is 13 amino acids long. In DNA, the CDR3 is TGCGCCAGCAGCCCACAGCCGAATCAGCCCCAGCATTTT. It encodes CASSPQPNQPQHF.

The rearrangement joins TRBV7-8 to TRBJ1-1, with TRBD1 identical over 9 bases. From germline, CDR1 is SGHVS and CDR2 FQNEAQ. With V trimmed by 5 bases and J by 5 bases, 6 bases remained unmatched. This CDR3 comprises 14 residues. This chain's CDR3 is CASSPHRGQTEAFF. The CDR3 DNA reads TGTGCCAGCAGCCCGCACAGGGGGCAGACTGAAGCTTTCTTT.

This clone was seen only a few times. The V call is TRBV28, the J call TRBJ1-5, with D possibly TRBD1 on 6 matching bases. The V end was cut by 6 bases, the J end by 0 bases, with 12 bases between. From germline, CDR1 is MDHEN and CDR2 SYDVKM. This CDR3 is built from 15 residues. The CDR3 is CASRKNRDSNQPQHF. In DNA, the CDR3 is TGTGCCAGCAGAAAAAACAGGGATAGCAATCAGCCCCAGCATTTT. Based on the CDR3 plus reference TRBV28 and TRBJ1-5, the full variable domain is DVKVTQSSRYLVKRTGEKVFLECVQDMDHENMFWYRQDPGLGLRLIYFSYDVKMKEKGDIPEGYSVSREKKERFSLILESASTNQTSMYLCASRKNRDSNQPQHFGDGTRLSIL.

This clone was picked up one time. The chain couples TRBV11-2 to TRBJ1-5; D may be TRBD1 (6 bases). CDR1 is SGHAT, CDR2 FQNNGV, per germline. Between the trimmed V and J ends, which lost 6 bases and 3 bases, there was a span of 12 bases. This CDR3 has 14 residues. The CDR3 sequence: CASSPGTYNQPQHF. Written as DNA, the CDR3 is TGTGCCAGCAGTCCCGGGACATACAATCAGCCCCAGCATTTT.

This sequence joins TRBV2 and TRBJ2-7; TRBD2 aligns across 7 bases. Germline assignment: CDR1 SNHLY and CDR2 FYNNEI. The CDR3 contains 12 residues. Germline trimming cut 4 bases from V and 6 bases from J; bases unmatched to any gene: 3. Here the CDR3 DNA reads TGTGCCAGCAGTGGGGGAGGGCCCGAGCAGTACTTC. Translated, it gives CASSGGGPEQYF.

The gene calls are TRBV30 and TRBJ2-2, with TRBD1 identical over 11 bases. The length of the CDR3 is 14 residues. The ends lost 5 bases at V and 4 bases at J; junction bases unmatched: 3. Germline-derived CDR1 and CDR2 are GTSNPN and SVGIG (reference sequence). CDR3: CAWGQGAGTGELFF. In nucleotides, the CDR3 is TGTGCCTGGGGACAGGGGGCCGGCACCGGGGAGCTGTTTTTT. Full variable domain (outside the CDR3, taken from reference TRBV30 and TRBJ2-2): SQTIHQWPATLVQPVGSPLSLECTVEGTSNPNLYWYRQAAGRGLQLLFYSVGIGQISSEVPQNLSASRPQDRQFILSSKKLLLSDSGFYLCAWGQGAGTGELFFGEGSRLTVL.